The 23 T cell receptor beta chains below all came from one sample that was sequenced in a study of blood T cell repertoires in COVID-19. TCRdb's copy holds only in-frame clones and misses some; the assay was immunoSEQ multiplex PCR. Of about 270,000 clones listed, 80% to 90% are singletons. The sequenced sample was PBMCs or T cells enriched from blood (not recorded which). These receptors originate from a woman between 25 and 40 years old with acute COVID-19.

The chain employs TRBV10-3 and TRBJ2-1; weak D call: TRBD2 (6 bases). Germline V gene lookup returns CDR1 ENHRY and CDR2 SYGVKD. This CDR3 is 15 amino acids long. Trimming took off 7 bases at V and 6 bases at J, with 19 bases between the two ends. In nucleotides, the CDR3 is TGTGCCATCAAGTCTTCTAGCGAGGGAGGCAATGAGCAGTTCTTC. Its protein product is CAIKSSSEGGNEQFF.

The chain links TRBV28 to TRBJ1-2; TRBD1 matches at 9 bases. CDR3 length: 13 amino acids. V was clipped by 11 bases and J by 9 bases; unmatched bases: 13. Germline CDR1 reads MDHEN; CDR2 reads SYDVKM. The CDR3: CAGTRTGGERYTF. As DNA, the CDR3 is TGTGCCGGTACCCGAACAGGGGGCGAACGCTACACCTTC.

This chain joins TRBV9 and TRBJ2-1; D is perhaps TRBD2 (5 bases). V lost 4 bases to trimming and J lost 0 bases, with 14 bases between them. The CDR3 contains 16 residues. Germline CDR1 SGDLS, CDR2 YYNGEE. The CDR3 spells CASSLSRGSSYNEQFF. In nucleotides, the CDR3 is TGTGCCAGCAGCCTAAGCCGGGGAAGCTCCTACAATGAGCAGTTCTTC.

The chain couples TRBV5-4 to TRBJ1-1; D is undetermined. This CDR3 is built from 13 residues. V dropped 0 bases and J dropped 1 base, with 4 bases sitting between them. CDR1 is SGHNT, CDR2 YYREEE, per germline (reference sequence). The DNA of the CDR3 is TGTGCCAGCAGCTTGGACAGGAACACTGAAGCTTTCTTT. Its protein is CASSLDRNTEAFF.

This clone has ten or more counts. This chain joins TRBV6-4 and TRBJ2-3, with D tentatively TRBD2 (6 bases). The CDR3 totals 16 residues. The germline CDR1 and CDR2 sequences are MRHNA and SNTAGT. V lost 3 bases and J 1 base, leaving 14 bases between the germline ends. CDR3 amino acids: CASSDRGGSGTDTQYF. In DNA form, the CDR3 reads TGTGCCAGCAGTGATCGGGGAGGTAGCGGCACAGATACGCAGTATTTT.

V is TRBV29-1 and J is TRBJ1-2; 11 bases are shared with TRBD1. Germline-derived CDR1 and CDR2 are SQVTM and ANQGSEA. This CDR3 spans 15 amino acids. After removal of 7 bases from V and 5 bases from J, the junction contained 12 bases not matched to a gene. The CDR3 nucleotides are TGCAGCGCAGAGGGCGGACAGGGGGCGCGGTATGGCTACACCTTC. It yields the protein CSAEGGQGARYGYTF.

The chain combines TRBV10-3 with TRBJ2-1, with TRBD2 matching 14 bases. This CDR3 contains 15 residues. From germline, CDR1 is ENHRY and CDR2 SYGVKD. The V segment lost 10 bases and the J segment 7 bases; nucleotides outside the gene matches: 9. CDR3 region: CATAPGLAGVNEQFF. CDR3 DNA sequence: TGTGCCACCGCCCCGGGACTAGCGGGAGTGAATGAGCAGTTCTTC.

The chain has TRBV9 and TRBJ2-2; 12 nucleotides match TRBD2. Germline CDR1 is SGDLS and CDR2 is YYNGEE. CDR3 length: 17 residues. The J segment lost 5 bases and the V segment lost 3 bases, leaving 8 bases of the junction unmatched. In DNA form, the CDR3 reads TGTGCCAGCAGCGCGAGACTAGCGGGAGTTCGGACCGGGGAGCTGTTTTTT. It codes for CASSARLAGVRTGELFF.

This chain joins TRBV6-5 and TRBJ2-7, with D possibly matching TRBD2 (6 bases). V lost 7 bases and J 5 bases, leaving 12 bases between the germline ends. CDR3 length: 12 amino acids. Germline lookup yields CDR1 MNHEY and CDR2 SVGAGI. The CDR3 sequence is CASKSGGNEQYF. CDR3 nucleotide sequence: TGTGCCAGCAAGTCCGGAGGGAACGAGCAGTACTTC.

The V gene is TRBV2, the J gene TRBJ2-3; D ambiguous. CDR1 is SNHLY and CDR2 is FYNNEI in the germline V gene. Trimming shortened V by 7 bases and J by 0 bases, and 14 bases separated the two germline ends. The CDR3 loop spans 15 amino acids. The CDR3 DNA reads as TGTGCCAGCACCATCCTTTTAACTAGCACAGATACGCAGTATTTT. It is translated as CASTILLTSTDTQYF.

The gene calls are TRBV28 and TRBJ2-1; 11 bases align to TRBD2. The CDR3 is 15 amino acids. Germline trimming cut 5 bases from V and 7 bases from J; bases unmatched to any gene: 7. Germline-derived CDR1 and CDR2 are MDHEN and SYDVKM. CDR3 loop: CASSPRTSGSNEQFF. The CDR3 nucleotides read TGTGCCAGCAGTCCGAGGACTAGCGGGTCGAATGAGCAGTTCTTC.

DNA of the CDR3: TGTGCCAGCAGCTTAGCGGCAGGCTCATTCTCTGGAAACACCATATATTTT. It encodes CASSLAAGSFSGNTIYF. The rearrangement joins TRBV7-2 to TRBJ1-3, with unresolved D. Trimming shortened V by 0 bases and J by 0 bases, and 12 bases separated the two germline ends. Germline V gene lookup returns CDR1 SGHTA and CDR2 FQGNSA. This CDR3 has 17 residues. Variable domain in full (rest from reference TRBV7-2 and TRBJ1-3): GAGVSQSPSNKVTEKGKDVELRCDPISGHTALYWYRQSLGQGLEFLIYFQGNSAPDKSGLPSDRFSAERTGGSVSTLTIQRTQQEDSAVYLCASSLAAGSFSGNTIYFGEGSWLTVV.

The rearrangement uses TRBV28 and TRBJ2-3, with 7 positions matching TRBD2. The CDR3 is made up of 16 amino acids. V shed 3 bases, J shed 2 bases, and the junction held 8 bases outside the gene matches. Germline CDR1 reads MDHEN; CDR2 reads SYDVKM. CDR3 nucleotide sequence: TGTGCCAGCAGTTTTTGGGCGGGAGCGGACACAGATACGCAGTATTTT. Amino acid sequence: CASSFWAGADTDTQYF. Using reference TRBV28 and TRBJ2-3 for the parts outside the CDR3, the full variable domain is DVKVTQSSRYLVKRTGEKVFLECVQDMDHENMFWYRQDPGLGLRLIYFSYDVKMKEKGDIPEGYSVSREKKERFSLILESASTNQTSMYLCASSFWAGADTDTQYFGPGTRLTVL.

J is TRBJ2-7 and V is TRBV27, with 11 bases that match TRBD2. The ends lost 5 bases at V and 4 bases at J; junction bases unmatched: 10. This CDR3 is built from 16 residues. In germline, CDR1 is MNHEY, CDR2 SMNVEV (reference sequence). CDR3 residues: CASSRDTGTSGYEQYF. CDR3 nucleotide sequence: TGTGCCAGCAGTCGGGACACCGGGACTAGCGGATACGAGCAGTACTTC.

The chain has TRBV28 and TRBJ2-1; 11 positions match TRBD2. The germline V gene has CDR1 MDHEN and CDR2 SYDVKM. J gave up 2 bases and V 5 bases, and 5 bases lay outside the gene matches. CDR3 length: 16 amino acids. CDR3 in amino acids: CASSPSTSGAYNEQFF. The CDR3 coding sequence is TGTGCCAGCAGTCCTTCGACTAGCGGGGCCTACAATGAGCAGTTCTTC.

Remarks on this clone: A read error may account for a junction end that differs from germline. This chain connects TRBV9 to TRBJ2-3, with 11 bases that match TRBD2. The CDR3 is 15 residues long. Germline assignment: CDR1 SGDLS and CDR2 YYNGEE. CDR3 protein: CASTVAGGNTDTQYF. In nucleotides, the CDR3 is TGTGCCAGCACCGTAGCGGGAGGGAACACAGATACGCAGTATTTT.

The CDR3 region has the DNA TGTGCCAGCAGTTTAACTAGCGGGAGAAACTACAATGAGCAGTTCTTC. This codes for CASSLTSGRNYNEQFF. V and J are TRBV28 and TRBJ2-1, with TRBD2 matching 11 bases. V shed 2 bases and J 3 bases; nucleotides not matched to a gene: 3. CDR1 and CDR2 (germline): MDHEN, SYDVKM. The CDR3 is 16 amino acids.

V gene TRBV6-5 combines with J gene TRBJ1-5, with a possible D match to TRBD1 (6 bases). The CDR3 has 15 residues. Germline loops: CDR1 MNHEY, CDR2 SVGAGI. Trimming took 5 bases from V and 0 from J, leaving 11 bases between them. Here the CDR3 reads CASSTGSPSNQPQHF. For the CDR3, the DNA is TGTGCCAGCAGTACAGGGAGTCCTAGCAATCAGCCCCAGCATTTT.

The V gene is TRBV28, the J gene TRBJ2-1; possible D gene TRBD2, 6 bases. Trimming stripped 3 bases from V and 0 bases from J, with 15 bases between. Germline V gives CDR1 MDHEN, CDR2 SYDVKM. This CDR3 has 17 residues. The CDR3 loop reads CASSFSSEVPSYNEQFF. CDR3 bases: TGTGCCAGCAGTTTCTCTAGCGAGGTACCCTCCTACAATGAGCAGTTCTTC.

The chain combines TRBV6-5 with TRBJ1-2; 7 bases match TRBD1. Germline assignment: CDR1 MNHEY and CDR2 SVGAGI. J gave up 5 bases and V 4 bases, and 10 bases lay outside the gene matches. This CDR3 region has 15 residues. The CDR3 reads CASSFLEPGQYGYTF. In nucleotides, the CDR3 is TGTGCCAGCAGTTTCTTAGAACCGGGACAGTATGGCTACACCTTC.

V and J are TRBV6-2 or TRBV6-3 and TRBJ2-3; 8 bases match TRBD1. The germline V gene has CDR1 MNHEY and CDR2 SVGEGT. CDR3 length: 14 amino acids. Unmatched junction bases numbered 3, after V lost 5 bases and J lost 2 bases. This CDR3 is CASSRQGTTDTQYF. In DNA form, the CDR3 reads TGTGCCAGCAGTCGACAGGGGACCACAGATACGCAGTATTTT.

The genes are TRBV18 and TRBJ1-3, with TRBD1 matching over 8 bases. Germline loops: CDR1 KGHSH, CDR2 LQKENI. The CDR3 sequence is 16 residues long. J gave up 2 bases and V 2 bases, and 5 bases lay outside the gene matches. The CDR3, as DNA: TGTGCCAGCTCACCAGGTTCAGGGGGCACTGGAAACACCATATATTTT. It codes for CASSPGSGGTGNTIYF.

With respect to this clone: Other DNA sequences in the sample encode the same CDR3. This rearrangement joins TRBV5-1 to TRBJ1-1; TRBD1 aligns across 8 bases. V was clipped by 3 bases and J by 0 bases; unmatched bases: 7. Germline-derived CDR1 and CDR2 are SGHRS and YFSETQ. This CDR3 is built from 16 residues. DNA of the CDR3: TGCGCCAGCAGCTCGGCAGGGGGCGGAATGAACACTGAAGCTTTCTTT. It yields the protein CASSSAGGGMNTEAFF.